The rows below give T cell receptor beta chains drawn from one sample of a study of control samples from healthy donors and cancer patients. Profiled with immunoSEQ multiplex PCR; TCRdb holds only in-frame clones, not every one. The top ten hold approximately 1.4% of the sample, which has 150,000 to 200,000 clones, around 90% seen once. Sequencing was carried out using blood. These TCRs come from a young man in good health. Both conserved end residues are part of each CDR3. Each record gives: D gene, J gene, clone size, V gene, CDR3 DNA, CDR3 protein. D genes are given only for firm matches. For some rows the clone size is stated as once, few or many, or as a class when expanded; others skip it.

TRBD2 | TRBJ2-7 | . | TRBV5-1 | TGCGCCAGCAGCAATGAACCTCGAGCGGGAGGTCTTATCGAGCAGTACTTC | CASSNEPRAGGLIEQYF
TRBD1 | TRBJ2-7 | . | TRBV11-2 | TGTGCCAGCAGCTCTATGGACAGGACCTCCGAGCAGTACTTC | CASSSMDRTSEQYF
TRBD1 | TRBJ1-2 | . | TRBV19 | TGTGCCAGTAGTGCAGCGGGACAGGGGATTTTCTATGGCTACACCTTC | CASSAAGQGIFYGYTF
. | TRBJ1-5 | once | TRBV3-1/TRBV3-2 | TGTGCCAGCAGCCAAGATATCAATCAGCCCCAGCATTTT | CASSQDINQPQHF
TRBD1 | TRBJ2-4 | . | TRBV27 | TGTGCCAGCAGGCAAACAGGGGTCAAAAACGCAAACATTCAGTACTTC | CASRQTGVKNANIQYF
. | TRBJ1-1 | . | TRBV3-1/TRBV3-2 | TGTGCCAGCAGCCAACCCGTCGGACCTTTAGAACATCGGGGGGCTTTCTTT | CASSQPVGPLEHRGAFF
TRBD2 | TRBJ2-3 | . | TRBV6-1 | TGTGCCAGCAGTGCGCGGACTAGCGGGACCTGGATCGATACGCAGTATTTT | CASSARTSGTWIDTQYF
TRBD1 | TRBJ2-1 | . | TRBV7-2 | TGTGCCAGCAGCCCCCGACAGGGGGGGAATGAGCAGTTCTTC | CASSPRQGGNEQFF
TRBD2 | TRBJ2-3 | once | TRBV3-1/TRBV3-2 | TGTGCCAGCAGCCAACAATTCGGACTAGCGGGGAGGACAGATACGCAGTATTTT | CASSQQFGLAGRTDTQYF
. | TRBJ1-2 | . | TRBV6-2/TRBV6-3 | TGTGCCAGCAGTTACTATGAGGTCTATGGCTACACCTTC | CASSYYEVYGYTF
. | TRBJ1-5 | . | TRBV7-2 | TGTGCCAGCAGCTCCCCGATGGGGCCCCAGCATTTT | CASSSPMGPQHF
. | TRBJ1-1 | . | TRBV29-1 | TGCAGCGTAGGTGGGGGGCCCACTGAAGCTTTCTTT | CSVGGGPTEAFF
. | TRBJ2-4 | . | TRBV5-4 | TGTGCCAGCAGCTCGGAGGGATTAGCCAAAAACATTCAGTACTTC | CASSSEGLAKNIQYF
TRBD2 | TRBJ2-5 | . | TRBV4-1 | TGCGCCAGCAGTCAAGGAGCGGGGGCCATAGCCCAGTACTTC | CASSQGAGAIAQYF
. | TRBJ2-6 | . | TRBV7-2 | TGTGCCAGCAGTCAAGCTGCCGGGGCCAACGTCCTGACTTTC | CASSQAAGANVLTF
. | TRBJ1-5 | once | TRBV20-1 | TGCAGTGCTAGTAGGGCAGGGCAGAGCAATCAGCCCCAGCATTTT | CSASRAGQSNQPQHF
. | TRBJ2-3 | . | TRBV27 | TGTGCCAGCAGGAGGGACCCTGCGGCCAGCACAGATACGCAGTATTTT | CASRRDPAASTDTQYF
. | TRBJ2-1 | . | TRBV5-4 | TGTGCCAGCAGCCCGCCTCTTTATAATGAGCAGTTCTTC | CASSPPLYNEQFF
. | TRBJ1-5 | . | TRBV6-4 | TGTGCCAGGGTGACAGCTTATAGCAATCAGCCCCAGCATTTT | CARVTAYSNQPQHF
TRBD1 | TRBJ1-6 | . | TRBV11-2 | TGTGCCAGCAGCTTACGGGACAGGAGCTCCTATAATTCACCCCTCCACTTT | CASSLRDRSSYNSPLHF
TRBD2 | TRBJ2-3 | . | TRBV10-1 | TGCGCCAGCAGCGGACTAGCGGCCCCTCTAACGCAGTATTTT | CASSGLAAPLTQYF
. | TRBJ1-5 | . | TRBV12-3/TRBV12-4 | TGTGCCAGCAGACCCAGGAATCAGCCCCAGCATTTT | CASRPRNQPQHF
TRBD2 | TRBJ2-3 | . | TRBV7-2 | TGTGCCAGCAGCTTATTGGCGGGGGGGCCGACAGATACGCAGTATTTT | CASSLLAGGPTDTQYF
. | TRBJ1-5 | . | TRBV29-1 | TGCAGCGTGGGTGGGAATAGCAATCAGCCCCAGCATTTT | CSVGGNSNQPQHF
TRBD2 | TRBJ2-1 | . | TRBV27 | TGTGCCAGCAGGTTAGGGTTGGGGGGGAATGAGCAGTTCTTC | CASRLGLGGNEQFF
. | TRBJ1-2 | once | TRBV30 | TGTGCCTGGAGTGTATCCAACTATGGCTACACCTTC | CAWSVSNYGYTF
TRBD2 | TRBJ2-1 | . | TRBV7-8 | TGTGCCAGCAGCCCGAGCTGGGCTAGCGGGAACCCAATGAGGCAGTTCTTC | CASSPSWASGNPMRQFF
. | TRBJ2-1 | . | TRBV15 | TGTGCCACCAGCAGACCTCCGCCCATTAGGATAGCGTACAATGAGCAGTTCTTC | CATSRPPPIRIAYNEQFF
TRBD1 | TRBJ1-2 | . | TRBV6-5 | TGTGCCAGCACCTCGACAGGGTTCACGTACGGCTACACCTTC | CASTSTGFTYGYTF
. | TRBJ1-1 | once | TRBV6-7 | TGTGCCAGCAGTTACTCGGAGGAAAGGGGTGGTGAAGCTTTCTTT | CASSYSEERGGEAFF
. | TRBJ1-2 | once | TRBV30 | TGTGCCTGCTGGGGAGGCGGGCACTATGGCTACACCTTC | CACWGGGHYGYTF
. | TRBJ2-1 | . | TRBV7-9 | TGTGCCAGCAGCTCCCGGAGGGCCCCCTACAATGAGCAGTTCTTC | CASSSRRAPYNEQFF
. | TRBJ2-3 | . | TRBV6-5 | TGTGCCAGCAGTCTGTCAGTTGGGTGGGCAGATACGCAGTATTTT | CASSLSVGWADTQYF
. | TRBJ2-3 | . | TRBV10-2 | TGCGCCAGCAGTGGTGGCGGCGGGTGGGCAGATACGCAGTATTTT | CASSGGGGWADTQYF
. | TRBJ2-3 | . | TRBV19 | TGTGCCAGTAGTAGGTCCCCGGGTTCGCCAGATACGCAGTATTTT | CASSRSPGSPDTQYF
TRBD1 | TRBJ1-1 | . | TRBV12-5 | TGTGCTAGTGATAGACAGGGGGCAGGAACTGAAGCTTTCTTT | CASDRQGAGTEAFF
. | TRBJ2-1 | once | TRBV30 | TGTGCCTGGAGTCCCGGAGGAGATAGCCATGAGCAGTTCTTC | CAWSPGGDSHEQFF
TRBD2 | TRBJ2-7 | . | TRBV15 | TGTGCCACCAGCCCCTTTGTGGGAGGGTACGAGCAGTACTTC | CATSPFVGGYEQYF
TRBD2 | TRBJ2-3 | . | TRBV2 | TGTGCCAGCCTCCCACTAGCGGGCACCTCAGATACGCAGTATTTT | CASLPLAGTSDTQYF
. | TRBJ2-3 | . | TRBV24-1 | TGTGCCACCAGTGATCCGAGATCTAGCACAGATACGCAGTATTTT | CATSDPRSSTDTQYF
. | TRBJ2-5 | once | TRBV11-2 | TGTGCCAGCAGCCCGGCGGGGGCAGTGGGGGAAACCCAGTACTTC | CASSPAGAVGETQYF
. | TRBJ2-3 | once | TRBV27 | TGTGCCAGCGTCGGGGGCCCCGATACGCAGTATTTT | CASVGGPDTQYF
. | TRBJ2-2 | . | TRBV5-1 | TGCGCCAGCAGCGCGGGGCGGGGCACCGGGGAGCTGTTTTTT | CASSAGRGTGELFF
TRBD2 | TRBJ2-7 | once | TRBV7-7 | TGTGCCAGCAGCCCCGGGGGGGGCTACGAGCAGTACTTC | CASSPGGGYEQYF
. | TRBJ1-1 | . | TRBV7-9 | TGTGCCAGCAGCTTAGGGGATGAAGCTTTCTTT | CASSLGDEAFF
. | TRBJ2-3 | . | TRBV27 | TGTGCCAGCAGTCCCGACGTAGATACGCAGTATTTT | CASSPDVDTQYF
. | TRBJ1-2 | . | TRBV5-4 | TGTGCCAGCAGCTTGGCCCATCGACGCCCCGGGGACTATGGCTACACCTTC | CASSLAHRRPGDYGYTF
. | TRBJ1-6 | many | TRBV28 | TGTGCCAGCAGCCCCGGGACGGATTCTTATAATTCACCCCTCCACTTT | CASSPGTDSYNSPLHF
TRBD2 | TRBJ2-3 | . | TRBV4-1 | TGCGCCAGCAGCCAATCACTAGCGGGAGTCCCAGATACGCAGTATTTT | CASSQSLAGVPDTQYF
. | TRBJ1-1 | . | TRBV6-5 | TGTGCCAGCAGTTACTGGCGGGGGGAGGGCACTGAAGCTTTCTTT | CASSYWRGEGTEAFF
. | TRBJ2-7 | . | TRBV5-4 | TGTGCCAGCAGCGCGGGACTCACCTCCTACGAGCAGTACTTC | CASSAGLTSYEQYF
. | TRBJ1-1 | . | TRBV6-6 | TGTGCCAGTTACGGGATCACTGAAGCTTTCTTT | CASYGITEAFF